The subject of this entry is one T cell receptor beta chain. As yet, its antigen is unknown. Since a much larger clone is just one base distant, this may be a read error. Next came a second PCR, run for about 7 to 12 cycles, which used a sample-barcoded 5' primer along with a J-beta primer mix. Every cDNA molecule bore a tag from a template-switch adaptor containing 12 random nucleotides. TCRdb reanalysed the 5' RACE reads using MiXCR and keeps one entry per CDR3 protein. Altogether 900,000 to 950,000 distinct CDR3 sequences are present, about 29% being singletons, with the ten largest covering roughly 10%. This entry belongs to a study of blood T cells in healthy people across ages. Study-wide results and caveats: Any changes in expanded clonotypes were possibly confounded, as donor CMV status remained unknown.

CDR3 size: 14 residues. Trimming cost V 4 bases and J 6 bases, with 13 bases left between them. In germline, CDR1 is LNHNV, CDR2 YYDKDF (reference sequence). The sample was also reused in another study, on T cells of mothers and their children. As reported in that work: Donation came from a few healthy Caucasian mothers together with their six children. Related mother-child pairs showed slightly higher but non-significant overlap than unrelated pairs.

The V and J genes are TRBV15 and TRBJ2-1; tentatively, D is TRBD2 (6 bases). The sequenced material came from blood. This receptor was taken from a woman in her 40s in good health. The CDR3 nucleotides read TGTGCCACCAGCAAGGGCGGGGCCGTCAATGAGCAGTTCTTC. Protein: CATSKGGAVNEQFF.